One and the same sample provided the 9 T cell receptor beta chains below, sequenced in a study of T-cell memory formation after mild COVID-19. Each CDR3 protein gets one entry after TCRdb re-called the 5' RACE reads with MiXCR. The sample records fewer than 650,000 distinct CDR3 sequences, 20% to 25% being singletons. The specimen sequenced was PBMCs or a T cell subset sorted from them (not recorded which). The receptors come from an adult woman who had mild COVID-19 (a few samples of this study predate the infection). Cell type and time point are not known.

This clonotype was seen a handful of times. The CDR3, as DNA: TGTGCCAGCAGCCCCACAGGGCCGGCAACGGCTGGCTACACCTTC. Translating gives CASSPTGPATAGYTF. V is TRBV3-1 and J is TRBJ1-2; the D gene is possibly TRBD1 (6 bases). CDR1 is LGHDT and CDR2 is YNNKEL in the germline V gene (reference sequence). This CDR3 has 15 residues. V lost 4 bases, J lost 7 bases, and 19 bases lay in between.

This chain connects TRBV15 to TRBJ2-3; 12 bases line up with TRBD2. The CDR3 sequence is 14 residues long. Germline CDR1 and CDR2: LNHNV and YYDKDF (reference sequence). Trimming at V came to 6 bases and at J to 3 bases, leaving 1 base not matched to a gene. The CDR3 sequence: CATRTSGRTDTQYF. The CDR3 DNA reads TGTGCCACCAGAACTAGCGGGAGGACAGATACGCAGTATTTT.

V usage is TRBV6-5 and J usage is TRBJ1-1; D not resolved. V was pared by 0 bases and J by 5 bases, with 13 bases between. The CDR3 is made up of 15 amino acids. From germline, CDR1 is MNHEY and CDR2 SVGAGI. The CDR3 loop is CASSYSWQVHTEAFF. CDR3 sequence (DNA): TGTGCCAGCAGTTACTCGTGGCAAGTGCATACTGAAGCTTTCTTT.

This clonotype has just a few counts. V is TRBV29-1 and J is TRBJ2-4; D may correspond to TRBD1 or TRBD2 (5 bases each). The V gene's germline CDR1 is SQVTM and CDR2 ANQGSEA. The CDR3 is made up of 13 amino acids. V lost 1 base, J lost 2 bases, and 6 bases lay in between. The CDR3 DNA reads TGCAGCGTTGAAGGGGGGTCCAAAAACATTCAGTACTTC. Translating it yields CSVEGGSKNIQYF.

The CDR3 spells CASSQGLAGVNEQFF. The CDR3, as DNA: TGTGCCAGCAGCCAGGGACTAGCGGGTGTGAATGAGCAGTTCTTC. The V gene is TRBV7-2, the J gene TRBJ2-1, with 12 bases fitting TRBD2. Unmatched junction bases numbered 6, after V lost 5 bases and J lost 7 bases. Per germline, CDR1 SGHTA and CDR2 FQGNSA. This CDR3 is built from 15 residues.

This clonotype was recorded a few times. V is TRBV19 and J is TRBJ2-7; D gene ambiguous. Germline values: CDR1 LNHDA, CDR2 SQIVND (reference sequence). The CDR3 spans 14 residues. Trimming stripped 1 base from V and 1 base from J, with 8 bases between. This CDR3 is CASSIGSPSYEQYF. For the CDR3, the DNA is TGTGCCAGTAGTATAGGATCGCCTTCCTACGAGCAGTACTTC.

This rearrangement joins TRBV7-2 to TRBJ2-3; 9 bases map to TRBD2. Germline values: CDR1 SGHTA, CDR2 FQGNSA. The CDR3 length is 18 residues. Trimming at V came to 0 bases and at J to 3 bases, leaving 10 bases not matched to a gene. The CDR3 bases are TGTGCCAGCAGCTTAGCGGCCGCTAGCGGGATATGGACAGATACGCAGTATTTT. It yields the protein CASSLAAASGIWTDTQYF.

This clonotype was observed a few times. One end of the junction varies from germline; a read error may be responsible. The chain has TRBV7-9 and TRBJ1-1; D possibly corresponds to TRBD1 (5 bases). Germline-derived CDR1 and CDR2 are SEHNR and FQNEAQ (reference sequence). This CDR3 contains 12 residues. The CDR3 nucleotides are TGTGCCAGCAGCAACTCGAGCCGGGACCCGTGCTTT. It specifies CASSNSSRDPCF.

J is TRBJ2-1 and V is TRBV4-1, with 12 bases that match TRBD1. The CDR3 is 14 amino acids. Germline lookup yields CDR1 MGHRA and CDR2 YSYEKL. The ends lost 7 bases at V and 8 bases at J; junction bases unmatched: 6. The CDR3 nucleotides read TGCGCCAGCACCCGGGACAGGGGGCCCGATGAGCAGTTCTTC. Residues: CASTRDRGPDEQFF.